The 32 T cell receptor beta chains reported below all come from one sample, sequenced in a study of shared clonotypes between healthy human individuals. Profiling relied on immunoSEQ multiplex PCR, and the TCRdb table lists in-frame clones only, not all of them. Of approximately 2.1 million clones in the sample, 85% to 95% were seen once. The sequenced sample was naive CD4+ T cells from PBMCs. Subset in this sample: CD45RA+ positively selected. These receptors were taken from a man aged 18 to 35 in good health. Some clones in this sample may be carry-over from other donors' samples.

The CDR3 loop reads CATSRTGISTNEKLFF. The DNA of the CDR3 is TGTGCCACCAGCCGCACAGGGATTTCAACTAATGAAAAACTGTTTTTT. This rearrangement joins TRBV15 to TRBJ1-4; D possibly corresponds to TRBD1 (6 bases). V was trimmed by 5 bases and J by 0 bases, leaving 13 bases between them. This CDR3 has 16 amino acids. Germline assignment: CDR1 LNHNV and CDR2 YYDKDF (reference sequence). The entire variable domain, with the rest obtained from reference TRBV15 and TRBJ1-4, is as follows: DAMVIQNPRYQVTQFGKPVTLSCSQTLNHNVMYWYQQKSSQAPKLLFHYYDKDFNNEADTPDNFQSRRPNTSFCFLDIRSPGLGDTAMYLCATSRTGISTNEKLFFGSGTQLSVL.

As to this clone: Other DNA sequences in this specimen translate into the identical CDR3. This chain connects TRBV18 to TRBJ1-1; D perhaps matches TRBD1 (6 bases). This CDR3 is 14 amino acids long. V gave up 1 base and J gave up 5 bases, with 11 bases separating them. Germline CDR1 and CDR2: KGHSH and LQKENI. The CDR3 sequence: CASSPLDRGTEAFF. In DNA form, the CDR3 reads TGTGCCAGCTCACCACTTGATAGGGGGACTGAAGCTTTCTTT. The whole variable domain, filled in from reference TRBV18 and TRBJ1-1, reads NAGVMQNPRHLVRRRGQEARLRCSPMKGHSHVYWYRQLPEEGLKFMVYLQKENIIDESGMPKERFSAEFPKEGPSILRIQQVVRGDSAAYFCASSPLDRGTEAFFGQGTRLTVV.

V and J are TRBV4-3 and TRBJ1-1, with 8 nucleotides matching TRBD1. The germline CDR1 and CDR2 sequences are LGHNA and YSLEER. The CDR3 runs to 15 residues. V gave up 3 bases and J gave up 3 bases; unmatched junction bases: 6. This chain's CDR3 is CASSHDRGWDTEAFF. CDR3 nucleotides: TGCGCCAGCAGCCACGACAGGGGATGGGACACTGAAGCTTTCTTT.

This clone has a handful of counts. The same CDR3 is also encoded by other DNA sequences in this sample. The J gene is TRBJ1-5, the V gene TRBV7-2; tentative D call: TRBD1 (6 bases). Trimming took 4 bases from V and 0 from J, leaving 7 bases between them. Germline loops: CDR1 SGHTA, CDR2 FQGNSA. CDR3 size: 14 residues. The CDR3 protein is CASSWTDSNQPQHF. The CDR3 coding sequence is TGTGCCAGCAGCTGGACAGATAGCAATCAGCCCCAGCATTTT.

This clone was seen once. Mismatch with germline at one junction end may stem from a read error. The chain uses TRBV28 and TRBJ2-2, with a possible D match to TRBD1 (6 bases). This CDR3 region has 15 residues. The V gene's germline CDR1 is MDHEN and CDR2 SYDVKM. The CDR3 sequence: CASRTQGLNAGELFF. CDR3 DNA: TGTGCCAGCAGGACACAGGGTCTGAACGCCGGGGAGCTGTTTTTT.

CDR3 loop: CASSLDPSGQNIQYF. Here the CDR3 DNA reads TGCGCCAGCAGCTTGGACCCTAGCGGACAAAACATTCAGTACTTC. This sequence joins TRBV5-1 and TRBJ2-4, with 7 bases that match TRBD2. V dropped 0 bases and J dropped 5; count of bases not matched to a gene: 5. Germline loops: CDR1 SGHRS, CDR2 YFSETQ. The CDR3 length is 15 residues.

This chain uses TRBV6-1 with TRBJ1-1, with 8 positions matching TRBD1. The CDR3 is made up of 11 amino acids. J was trimmed by 11 bases and V by 5 bases; bases with no gene match: 4. Germline V gives CDR1 MNHNS, CDR2 SASEGT. The CDR3 protein is CASSKTGVAFF. The CDR3 region has the DNA TGTGCCAGCAGTAAGACAGGGGTTGCTTTCTTT.

The chain uses TRBV9 and TRBJ2-1; a possible D gene is TRBD1 (6 bases). Trimming stripped 4 bases from V and 5 bases from J, with 10 bases between. Germline V CDR1 and CDR2: SGDLS, YYNGEE. CDR3 length: 13 amino acids. DNA of the CDR3: TGTGCCAGCAGCAACCGACAGGACAATGAGCAGTTCTTC. Translation gives CASSNRQDNEQFF.

In DNA, the CDR3 is TGTGCCGTCGGTCCGGGACAGCACTACGAGCAGTACTTC. It codes for CAVGPGQHYEQYF. The J gene is TRBJ2-7, the V gene TRBV10-3, with 7 bases aligning to TRBD1. CDR3 size: 13 residues. V lost 11 bases and J lost 3; bases outside the gene matches: 10. The germline V gene encodes CDR1 ENHRY and CDR2 SYGVKD.

This chain links TRBV14 with TRBJ2-7, with 13 bases identical to TRBD2. CDR3 length: 17 residues. Germline CDR1 SGHDN, CDR2 FVKESK. The junction had 7 bases not matched to a gene; V was cut back by 3 bases and J by 2 bases. The CDR3 DNA reads TGTGCCAGCAGCCACGGACTAGCGGGAGAGGGCCCCTACGAGCAGTACTTC. This gives the protein CASSHGLAGEGPYEQYF.

CDR3 in DNA: TGTGCCAGTAGTATGAGATTGGGCCAACTGACCGATCGAAAACTGTTTTTT. This translates into CASSMRLGQLTDRKLFF. This chain connects TRBV19 to TRBJ1-4; no definite D call. Trimming shortened V by 3 bases and J by 10 bases, and 24 bases separated the two germline ends. The CDR3 sequence is 17 residues long. In germline, CDR1 is LNHDA, CDR2 SQIVND (reference sequence).

The gene calls are TRBV5-4 and TRBJ1-1; 7 bases agree with TRBD1. V was clipped by 4 bases and J by 4 bases; unmatched bases: 13. This CDR3 comprises 16 residues. Per germline, CDR1 SGHNT and CDR2 YYREEE (reference sequence). The CDR3 region has the DNA TGTGCCAGCAGCCCCTACCCGACAGGGTCGGTCACTGAAGCTTTCTTT. It translates to CASSPYPTGSVTEAFF.

A note on this clone: Within the sample, other DNA sequences also encode this same CDR3. CDR3 residues: CASSLRRETQYF. In DNA, the CDR3 is TGTGCCAGCAGCTTAAGGCGAGAGACCCAGTACTTC. This chain joins TRBV7-2 and TRBJ2-5; D call uncertain. CDR1 is SGHTA and CDR2 is FQGNSA in the germline V gene. V dropped 2 bases and J dropped 4 bases, with 5 bases sitting between them. The CDR3 runs to 12 residues.

V is TRBV28 and J is TRBJ2-6, with D possibly being TRBD2 (5 bases). Deletions cut 3 bases from V and 0 bases from J, with 12 bases between. This CDR3 is 17 amino acids long. CDR1 and CDR2 from the germline V gene are MDHEN and SYDVKM. CDR3 coding DNA: TGTGCCAGCAGTTTTGCTTTTCGGGACTCTGGGGCCAACGTCCTGACTTTC. Its translation: CASSFAFRDSGANVLTF. The variable domain in full, with the rest retrieved from reference TRBV28 and TRBJ2-6, is DVKVTQSSRYLVKRTGEKVFLECVQDMDHENMFWYRQDPGLGLRLIYFSYDVKMKEKGDIPEGYSVSREKKERFSLILESASTNQTSMYLCASSFAFRDSGANVLTFGAGSRLTVL.

The chain employs TRBV19 and TRBJ1-1, with D possibly TRBD1 on 6 matching bases. The CDR3 length is 13 residues. V lost 7 bases and J 1 base, leaving 10 bases between the germline ends. Germline assignment: CDR1 LNHDA and CDR2 SQIVND (reference sequence). The CDR3 loop reads CASMGARNTEAFF. Here the CDR3 DNA reads TGTGCCAGTATGGGGGCGCGGAACACTGAAGCTTTCTTT.

The rearrangement uses TRBV28 and TRBJ1-2, with D perhaps matching TRBD1 (5 bases). Trimming shortened V by 5 bases and J by 0 bases, and 13 bases separated the two germline ends. The germline gives CDR1 MDHEN, CDR2 SYDVKM. CDR3 length: 15 amino acids. The DNA of the CDR3 is TGTGCCAGCAGTCCCGGGACGGTAGCTAACTATGGCTACACCTTC. Protein product: CASSPGTVANYGYTF.

This chain links TRBV28 with TRBJ2-7; D gene unclear. Germline V CDR1 and CDR2: MDHEN, SYDVKM. The CDR3 has 12 residues. Trimming left V 5 bases short and J 2 bases short, with 7 bases between. CDR3 sequence reads: CASSRMTYEQYF. In DNA, the CDR3 is TGTGCCAGCAGTCGGATGACCTACGAGCAGTACTTC.

This clone was recorded only once. The chain uses TRBV25-1 and TRBJ2-3, with TRBD1 matching over 9 bases. The CDR3 contains 15 residues. J was trimmed by 1 base and V by 4 bases; bases with no gene match: 3. The V gene's germline CDR1 is MGHDK and CDR2 SYGVNS. The CDR3 DNA is TGTGCCAGCAGTGCCTGGACAGGGGGCACAGATACGCAGTATTTT. It yields the protein CASSAWTGGTDTQYF.

The genes are TRBV6-1 and TRBJ1-1, with D possibly TRBD1 on 5 matching bases. The CDR3 runs to 15 residues. Germline V gives CDR1 MNHNS, CDR2 SASEGT. V lost 0 bases and J lost 4, with 12 bases in between. DNA of the CDR3: TGTGCCAGCAGTGAAGCGGGGGGGAGAAGCACTGAAGCTTTCTTT. Translated, it gives CASSEAGGRSTEAFF.

This clone showed up just a few times. The sample carries other DNA sequences with the same CDR3. The V gene is TRBV6-5, the J gene TRBJ1-5; D uncertain. CDR1 and CDR2 from the germline V gene are MNHEY and SVGAGI. The CDR3 extends over 14 amino acids. V shed 2 bases and J shed 5 bases, with 10 bases lying between them. CDR3 protein: CASSYRGTDQPQHF. The CDR3 nucleotides are TGTGCCAGCAGTTACCGAGGAACAGATCAGCCCCAGCATTTT.

The CDR3 nucleotides read TGTGCCTGGAGTCTGACCTCCCCGGGGCTGTTTTTT. Its protein is CAWSLTSPGLFF. This rearrangement joins TRBV30 to TRBJ1-4; no definite D call. V gave up 2 bases and J gave up 14 bases, with 15 bases separating them. Germline V gives CDR1 GTSNPN, CDR2 SVGIG (reference sequence). The CDR3 sequence is 12 residues long.

Turning to this clone: Different DNA sequences within this sample yield the same CDR3. CDR3 amino acids: CASSYSRGGQPQHF. The CDR3 region has the DNA TGTGCCAGCAGTTACTCCAGGGGCGGGCAGCCCCAGCATTTT. This chain connects TRBV6-5 to TRBJ1-5; tentative D call: TRBD1 (6 bases). Trimming removed 0 bases at V and 7 bases at J, with 10 bases between. The germline CDR1 and CDR2 sequences are MNHEY and SVGAGI. This CDR3 has 14 amino acids.

The rearrangement links TRBV7-3 to TRBJ1-5; 10 bases map to TRBD1. Germline-derived CDR1 and CDR2 are SGHTA and FQGTGA. With 3 bases clipped from V and 8 bases from J, the junction kept 7 bases outside the gene matches. CDR3 length: 15 residues. The CDR3 protein is CASSLTGGELEPQHF. The CDR3 DNA reads as TGTGCCAGCAGCTTGACAGGGGGCGAGTTGGAGCCCCAGCATTTT.

J is TRBJ1-5 and V is TRBV2; TRBD1 is a possible D gene (5 bases). The germline V gene encodes CDR1 SNHLY and CDR2 FYNNEI. Trimming left V 2 bases short and J 0 bases short, with 8 bases between. The length of the CDR3 is 15 residues. Here the CDR3 DNA reads TGTGCCAGCAGTGAAAGGGGTTATAGCAATCAGCCCCAGCATTTT. Its protein product is CASSERGYSNQPQHF.

J is TRBJ1-5 and V is TRBV2; D is perhaps TRBD1 (6 bases). Per the germline V gene, CDR1 is SNHLY and CDR2 is FYNNEI. Trimming took 0 bases from V and 0 from J, leaving 15 bases between them. The CDR3 has 18 amino acids. CDR3 sequence: CASSEALGPGDSNQPQHF. As DNA, the CDR3 is TGTGCCAGCAGTGAAGCGCTTGGGCCAGGGGATAGCAATCAGCCCCAGCATTTT.

The chain uses TRBV19 and TRBJ1-2; 7 bases fit TRBD1. V shed 6 bases, J shed 8 bases, and the junction held 9 bases outside the gene matches. The CDR3 is 13 residues long. Germline CDR1 LNHDA, CDR2 SQIVND (reference sequence). The CDR3 protein is CASSPQGDSGYTF. CDR3 nucleotides: TGTGCCAGTAGCCCGCAGGGGGATAGCGGCTACACCTTC.

The gene calls are TRBV6-5 and TRBJ1-2; TRBD1 is a possible D gene (5 bases). The CDR3 contains 14 residues. The germline V and J ends were trimmed by 2 bases and 2 bases, with 9 bases remaining between them. Germline CDR1 MNHEY, CDR2 SVGAGI. The CDR3 reads CASSYAAGNYGYTF. The CDR3 DNA follows: TGTGCCAGCAGTTACGCGGCAGGGAACTATGGCTACACCTTC.

The chain carries TRBV27 and TRBJ1-1; no clear D. The CDR3 extends over 13 amino acids. V lost 7 bases, J lost 6 bases, and 15 bases lay in between. Germline V gene data show CDR1 as MNHEY and CDR2 as SMNVEV (reference sequence). CDR3 region: CASKDFSGAEAFF. CDR3 bases: TGTGCCAGCAAGGATTTCTCCGGGGCTGAAGCTTTCTTT.

Note on this clone: The sample carries other DNA sequences with the same CDR3. The J gene is TRBJ1-1, the V gene TRBV29-1; D might be TRBD1 (6 bases). This CDR3 comprises 13 residues. Trimming cost V 4 bases and J 1 base, with 10 bases left between them. Germline V CDR1 and CDR2: SQVTM, ANQGSEA. Written as DNA, the CDR3 is TGCAGCGTTGCTAGGACAGCGAACACTGAAGCTTTCTTT. Protein product: CSVARTANTEAFF.

This chain joins TRBV11-2 and TRBJ2-5; TRBD1 aligns across 8 bases. The length of the CDR3 is 17 residues. J lost 4 bases, V lost 4 bases, and 14 bases had no gene match. CDR1 and CDR2 from the germline V gene are SGHAT and FQNNGV. This CDR3 is CASSSPVDREIRETQYF. CDR3 sequence (DNA): TGTGCCAGCAGCTCCCCGGTGGACAGGGAAATTCGAGAGACCCAGTACTTC. The full variable domain, with the rest looked up from reference TRBV11-2 and TRBJ2-5, is EAGVAQSPRYKIIEKRQSVAFWCNPISGHATLYWYQQILGQGPKLLIQFQNNGVVDDSQLPKDRFSAERLKGVDSTLKIQPAKLEDSAVYLCASSSPVDREIRETQYFGPGTRLLVL.

This clone was detected only once. The chain uses TRBV7-9 and TRBJ2-3, with D hard to call. Germline CDR1 SEHNR, CDR2 FQNEAQ (reference sequence). The CDR3 is made up of 13 amino acids. With 9 bases removed from V and 8 bases from J, the gap between germline ends came to 18 bases. In nucleotides, the CDR3 is TGTGCCAGTGGGGATCTCGGTCCCCTTACGCAGTATTTT. Residues: CASGDLGPLTQYF.

The chain uses TRBV5-1 and TRBJ2-1; 9 bases are shared with TRBD1. Germline-derived CDR1 and CDR2 are SGHRS and YFSETQ. The CDR3 loop spans 15 amino acids. Unmatched junction bases numbered 7, after V lost 0 bases and J lost 9 bases. CDR3 DNA sequence: TGCGCCAGCAGCTTGGGTGGGACAGGGTCCCCTGAGCAGTTCTTC. Protein: CASSLGGTGSPEQFF. Full variable domain (missing parts from reference TRBV5-1 and TRBJ2-1): KAGVTQTPRYLIKTRGQQVTLSCSPISGHRSVSWYQQTPGQGLQFLFEYFSETQRNKGNFPGRFSGRQFSNSRSEMNVSTLELGDSALYLCASSLGGTGSPEQFFGPGTRLTVL.